This T cell receptor beta chain was retrieved from a study of blood T cell repertoires in COVID-19. About the research overall: COVID-19 samples collected from the United States, Italy and Spain covered acute and convalescent phases. Sample material is recorded as cDNA or gDNA derived from T cells, B-cell-depleted T cells, or PBMCs.

The Seattle site enrolled patients during active infection and followed them longitudinally. Original methodology: Amplifying reference gene primers gave estimates of nucleated cell counts. Assay used: immunoSEQ multiplex PCR; TCRdb lists only in-frame clones, some missing. V, J and clone size reflect that table, while D and trimming were determined from the DNA. Among 210,000 or so clones listed, around 85% were seen once. The sequence was collected from a man between 50 and 59 years old with COVID-19, enrolled during active disease. Input material: peripheral blood.

In nucleotides, the CDR3 is TGCGCCAGTCGGGACAGACTTGGCGAGCAGTACTTC. This encodes CASRDRLGEQYF. The V call is TRBV10-2, the J call TRBJ2-7; 7 positions agree with TRBD1. Germline CDR1 is WSHSY and CDR2 is SAAADI. CDR3 length equals 12 residues. V lost 9 bases, J lost 6 bases, and 8 bases stayed unmatched.